This TCR beta chain was observed in a study of blood T cell repertoires in COVID-19 (dated by TCRdb to the early 2020s). At the level of the whole study: Samples covering the acute and convalescent phases of COVID-19 were provided by collaborators in the United States, Italy and Spain. The material from the prospective study consisted of cDNA or gDNA derived from T cells, B-cell-depleted T cells, or PBMCs. The dataset comprised deeply sampled blood TCRbeta repertoires from subjects exposed to, actively infected with, or recovered from COVID-19. A freely available public database, intended as a resource for researchers studying the immune response to SARS-CoV-2, is where the repertoires were released. Samples came from the ongoing ImmuneRACE study (first 160 participants) plus 1,254 subjects from 6 global collaborators. Nearly every sample came with metadata listing a de-identified subject ID, COVID-19 status, age in years and sex. HLA class I and class II types, where available, came from metadata supplied by the sample provider rather than from assay-based typing. What the work shows at the level of the full study, not this receptor alone: Clinical and demographic metadata were provided uncurated, with the amount varying by source and participant.

One collaborating source in Seattle enrolled patients while the patients were actively infected and followed the patients over time throughout the course of disease. Whole blood was collected in K2EDTA tubes by collaborating institutions according to the institutions' own protocols. Collaborator samples were shipped for TCRbeta analysis as frozen whole blood, isolated PBMCs, or DNA extracted from either sample type. Of note for this clone: This clone's antigen is unknown. Base qualities are not at hand, and no much larger clone is one base apart.

The immunoSEQ Assay, a bias-controlled multiplex PCR, was used to amplify TCRbeta CDR3 regions from genomic DNA. Turning to the authors' computational methods: The number of nucleated cells in each sample was estimated from the amplification of reference gene primers within the assay. To quantify the absolute abundance of each unique TCRbeta CDR3 rearrangement, sequence reads were collapsed and filtered. For each sample, productive Simpson clonality was calculated by taking the square root of Simpson's diversity index across productive rearrangements. As stored in TCRdb, this immuneACCESS dataset retains in-frame rearrangements with V and J assigned. A fraction of the clones does not appear; measured against another copy, unresolved V genes explain less than half of the discrepancy, and the remainder lacks a known reason. V and J calls and clone size come straight from that table; D and trimming were deduced from the DNA. The sample table shows fewer than 250,000 clones, and about 85% are seen once. The ten largest account for 8% to 11% of the sample.

Counted from cysteine to phenylalanine, this CDR3 has 13 amino acids. Only CDR3 DNA is held: 39 bases, read in frame from base 1. Between the V and J ends, shortened by 6 bases and 1 base respectively, the junction contains 9 bases. CDR1 is given as ENHRY and CDR2 as SYGVKD, both from the germline V gene. The specimen sequenced was peripheral blood. This TCR derives from a woman older than 75 with COVID-19, enrolled during active disease. The chain is assembled from TRBV10-3 and TRBJ1-1, with TRBD1 tentatively as D gene (5 bases match). The nucleotide sequence is given as TGTGCCATCAGGGGGCTAGGGAACACTGAAGCTTTCTTT. The translation is CAIRGLGNTEAFF.